The 17 T cell receptor beta chains below were found in one sample sequenced in a study of CD8+CD57+ T cells in acquired aplastic anemia (dated by TCRdb to about 2018). Sequencing relied on an Illumina HiSeq 2000. Genomic DNA served as template for TCR beta VDJ combination and CDR3 sequence profiling. TCRdb ran its own pipeline on the public reads, namely fastp trimming at Q25 and MiXCR clone calling, and kept in-frame beta chains. For every CDR3 protein sequence, its rows merge into one entry that carries the most common genes and DNA. The sample includes 260,000 or so distinct CDR3 sequences, with around 43% observed a single time. About 7.8% of the sample is held by the ten biggest clonotypes. The patients picked for sequencing were ones in whom flow cytometry had shown an expansion of CD8+CD57+ cells. The specimen sequenced was sorted CD4+, CD8+, or CD8+CD57+ T cells (not recorded which) from PBMCs. Receptor source: a human donor with aplastic anemia.

In this sample, this clonotype turned up a few times. The chain recombines TRBV19 with TRBJ2-7; TRBD2 aligns across 9 bases. The germline gives CDR1 LNHDA, CDR2 SQIVND (reference sequence). This CDR3 comprises 13 residues. Unmatched junction bases numbered 4, after V lost 5 bases and J lost 5 bases. The CDR3, as DNA: TGTGCCAGTAGTTCTAGCGGGGTCAACGAGCAGTACTTC. It translates to CASSSSGVNEQYF. Full variable domain (outside the CDR3, taken from reference TRBV19 and TRBJ2-7): DGGITQSPKYLFRKEGQNVTLSCEQNLNHDAMYWYRQDPGQGLRLIYYSQIVNDFQKGDIAEGYSVSREKKESFPLTVTSAQKNPTAFYLCASSSSGVNEQYFGPGTRLTVT.

This clonotype was seen at least ten times. J is TRBJ1-1 and V is TRBV13; 12 nucleotides agree with TRBD1. V lost 0 bases to trimming and J lost 5 bases; unmatched junction nucleotides: 4. This CDR3 comprises 16 residues. The V gene's germline CDR1 is PRHDT and CDR2 FYEKMQ (reference sequence). Here the CDR3 DNA reads TGTGCCAGCAGCTTAGGGGGACAGGGGGCTTGGACTGAAGCTTTCTTT. This codes for CASSLGGQGAWTEAFF.

This clonotype has only one observation. This chain links TRBV7-2 with TRBJ2-2, with D perhaps matching TRBD1 (6 bases). The CDR3 has 15 amino acids. Trimming cost V 0 bases and J 9 bases, with 14 bases left between them. Germline CDR1 SGHTA, CDR2 FQGNSA. CDR3 sequence reads: CASSLASDGGRELFF. The CDR3 DNA reads as TGTGCCAGCAGCTTAGCTAGCGATGGGGGCCGGGAGCTGTTTTTT.

This clonotype appeared a few times. This chain uses TRBV7-2 with TRBJ1-1; D ambiguous. CDR3 length: 14 residues. Germline V gene lookup returns CDR1 SGHTA and CDR2 FQGNSA. Trimming stripped 2 bases from V and 0 bases from J, with 7 bases between. The CDR3 coding sequence is TGTGCCAGCAGCTTAAGACCACTGAACACTGAAGCTTTCTTT. Translation gives CASSLRPLNTEAFF.

The V call is TRBV5-8, the J call TRBJ2-7; tentative D call: TRBD1 (5 bases). Germline-derived CDR1 and CDR2 are SGHTS and YDEGEE. Trimming took off 3 bases at V and 2 bases at J, with 21 bases between the two ends. CDR3 length: 17 residues. In DNA, the CDR3 is TGTGCCAGCAGCTCCAAAAAGACAGCGAACTACCCCTACGAGCAGTACTTC. This sequence encodes CASSSKKTANYPYEQYF. The full variable domain, with the rest looked up from reference TRBV5-8 and TRBJ2-7, is EAGVTQSPTHLIKTRGQQATLRCSPISGHTSVYWYQQALGLGLQFLLWYDEGEERNRGNFPPRFSGRQFPNYSSELNVNALELEDSALYLCASSSKKTANYPYEQYFGPGTRLTVT.

The CDR3 sequence is CSATGTSTDTQYF. In nucleotides, the CDR3 is TGCAGTGCTACCGGGACTAGCACAGATACGCAGTATTTT. The V and J genes are TRBV20-1 and TRBJ2-3, with D perhaps TRBD2 (6 bases). CDR1 is DFQATT, CDR2 SNEGSKA, per germline (reference sequence). Trimming took 4 bases from V and 0 from J, leaving 8 bases between them. The CDR3 loop spans 13 amino acids.

V usage is TRBV24-1 and J usage is TRBJ2-7; D gene ambiguous. The CDR3 covers 15 residues. V lost 4 bases and J 3 bases, leaving 15 bases between the germline ends. Looked up from germline, CDR1 is KGHDR and CDR2 is SFDVKD. In DNA, the CDR3 is TGTGCCACCAGTGACCTGACGGACGCGTTCTACGAGCAGTACTTC. Its translation is CATSDLTDAFYEQYF.

V usage is TRBV29-1 and J usage is TRBJ2-3, with TRBD1 matching over 7 bases. The CDR3 spans 12 residues. The V and J ends lost 5 bases and 6 bases, in that order; junction bases with no gene match: 5. The germline CDR1 and CDR2 sequences are SQVTM and ANQGSEA. CDR3 protein: CSVRQGMDTQYF. CDR3 in DNA: TGCAGCGTTCGACAGGGAATGGATACGCAGTATTTT.

This clonotype appeared many times. The chain couples TRBV7-9 to TRBJ2-1; 13 bases agree with TRBD2. This CDR3 has 15 amino acids. Germline V CDR1 and CDR2: SEHNR, FQNEAQ (reference sequence). With V trimmed by 5 bases and J by 8 bases, 6 bases remained unmatched. The CDR3 here is CASSAGTSGIHEQFF. DNA for the CDR3: TGTGCCAGCAGCGCCGGGACTAGCGGGATCCATGAGCAGTTCTTC.

This clonotype was detected many times. One end of the junction is discordant with germline, which a read error may explain. V usage is TRBV5-1 and J usage is TRBJ2-3; 7 nucleotides match TRBD1. The CDR3 length is 14 residues. Germline V gene sequence: CDR1 SGHRS, CDR2 YFSETQ. The CDR3 region is CASSLGGSTDTQYF. The CDR3 nucleotides are TGTGCCAGCAGCTTAGGGGGCAGCACAGATACGCAGTATTTT.

This clonotype was seen once. J is TRBJ2-2 and V is TRBV7-2, with D perhaps assigned TRBD1 or TRBD2 (5 bases each). This CDR3 is 16 amino acids long. CDR1 is SGHTA and CDR2 is FQGNSA in the germline V gene. The V gene lost 5 bases and the J gene lost 4 bases, with 17 bases spanning the gap. Here the CDR3 reads CASSPLGGRVTGELFF. In nucleotides, the CDR3 is TGTGCCAGCAGCCCGCTCGGAGGCAGGGTCACCGGGGAGCTGTTTTTT.

Ten or more counts support this clonotype. This sequence joins TRBV3-1 and TRBJ2-5; D tentatively fits TRBD1 or TRBD2 (5 bases each). With 4 bases removed from V and 3 bases from J, the gap between germline ends came to 12 bases. Germline assignment: CDR1 LGHDT and CDR2 YNNKEL (reference sequence). CDR3 length equals 14 residues. The CDR3 DNA is TGTGCCAGCAGCCCCTCTGGGACCGAAGAGACCCAGTACTTC. It yields the protein CASSPSGTEETQYF.

This clonotype showed up many times. J is TRBJ1-5 and V is TRBV6-6, with 9 bases fitting TRBD1. Germline-derived CDR1 and CDR2 are MNHNY and SVGAGI (reference sequence). After removal of 6 bases from V and 3 bases from J, the junction contained 6 bases not matched to a gene. The CDR3 spans 15 residues. The CDR3 DNA reads TGTGCCAGCAGCCAACAGGGGGCCTACAATCAGCCCCAGCATTTT. Its protein is CASSQQGAYNQPQHF.

This clonotype was found once. This rearrangement joins TRBV7-2 to TRBJ2-3; 10 bases are shared with TRBD2. The CDR3 sequence is 16 residues long. CDR1 is SGHTA, CDR2 FQGNSA, per germline. After removal of 0 bases from V and 6 bases from J, the junction contained 6 bases not matched to a gene. The chain's CDR3 is CASSLAGTSVPDTQYF. The CDR3 DNA sequence: TGTGCCAGCAGCTTAGCCGGGACTAGCGTACCCGATACGCAGTATTTT.

With regard to this clonotype: A single base separates this from a much larger clone, so it may be a read error. The chain combines TRBV7-2 with TRBJ2-1, with TRBD1 identical over 9 bases. The V gene's germline CDR1 is SGHTA and CDR2 FQGNSA. CDR3 size: 15 residues. The CDR3 sequence: CASSRTGGSYSEQFF. The DNA for the CDR3 is TGTGCCAGCAGCAGAACAGGGGGCTCCTACAGTGAGCAGTTCTTC.

Comments on this clonotype: Since a much larger clone is just one base distant, this may be a read error. The genes are TRBV4-1 and TRBJ1-6, with TRBD1 as a possible D gene (5 bases). This CDR3 contains 15 residues. Germline CDR1 reads MGHRA; CDR2 reads YSYEKL. V was clipped by 1 base and J by 8 bases, with 12 bases between them. In nucleotides, the CDR3 is TGCGCCAGCAGCCAAGGTCGTGGGGGGGATTCACCCCTCCACTTT. Its translation: CASSQGRGGDSPLHF.

The chain recombines TRBV7-6 with TRBJ2-5; 7 nucleotides match TRBD2. Per the germline V gene, CDR1 is SGHVS and CDR2 is FNYEAQ. The length of the CDR3 is 13 residues. The V gene end was trimmed by 5 bases and the J gene end by 5 bases; junction bases not matched to a gene: 5. Here the CDR3 DNA reads TGTGCCAGCAGCCGGAGCGGGGCGGAGACCCAGTACTTC. Protein sequence: CASSRSGAETQYF.